The entry below describes one TCR beta chain. Antigen unknown. This CDR3 spans 14 amino acids. Trimming removed 4 bases at V and 5 bases at J, with 14 bases between. The germline V gene has CDR1 SGHTA and CDR2 FQGNSA. The PCR made use of 60 Vbeta and 13 Jbeta primers. Measured with immunoSEQ multiplex PCR; TCRdb has only the in-frame clones, and not every one. Of some 80,000 clones in the sample, 60% to 85% were seen once. This record belongs to a study of cytomegalovirus exposure and HLA in healthy donors. Study-wide background: Samples from HLA-typed donors yielded approximately 80 million unique TCRs in an early data release.

Whole-study findings and limits: Highly shared variants forming one cluster were likely a sequencing artifact.

The source of this sequence is a man between 18 and 35 years old in good health and CMV-seropositive. Sequencing was performed on PBMCs. The genes are TRBV7-2 and TRBJ1-1; possible D gene TRBD1, 5 bases. In DNA, the CDR3 is TGTGCCAGCAGCTCCCTCTTCCGGGGGACTGAAGCTTTCTTT. Protein sequence: CASSSLFRGTEAFF.